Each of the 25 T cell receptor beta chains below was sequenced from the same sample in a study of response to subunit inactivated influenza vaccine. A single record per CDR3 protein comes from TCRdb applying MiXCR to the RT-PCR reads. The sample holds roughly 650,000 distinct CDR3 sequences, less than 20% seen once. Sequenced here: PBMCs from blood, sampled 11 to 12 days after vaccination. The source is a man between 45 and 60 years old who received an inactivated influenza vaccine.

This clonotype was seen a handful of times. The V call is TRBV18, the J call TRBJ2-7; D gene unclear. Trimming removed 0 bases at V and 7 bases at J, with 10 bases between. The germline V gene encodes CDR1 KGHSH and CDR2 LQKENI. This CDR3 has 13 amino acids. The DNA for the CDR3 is TGTGCCAGCTCACCACCGTCTTTGGAAGAGCAGTACTTC. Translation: CASSPPSLEEQYF.

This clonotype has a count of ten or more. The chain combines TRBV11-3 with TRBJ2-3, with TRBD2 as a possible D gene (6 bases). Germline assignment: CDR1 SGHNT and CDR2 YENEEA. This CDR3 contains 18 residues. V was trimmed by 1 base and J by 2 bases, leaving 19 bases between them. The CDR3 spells CASSLGLWWRGDTDTQYF. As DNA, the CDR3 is TGTGCCAGCAGCTTAGGACTTTGGTGGCGGGGCGACACAGATACGCAGTATTTT. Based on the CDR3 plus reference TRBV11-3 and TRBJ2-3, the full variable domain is EAGVVQSPRYKIIEKKQPVAFWCNPISGHNTLYWYLQNLGQGPELLIRYENEEAVDDSQLPKDRFSAERLKGVDSTLKIQPAELGDSAVYLCASSLGLWWRGDTDTQYFGPGTRLTVL.

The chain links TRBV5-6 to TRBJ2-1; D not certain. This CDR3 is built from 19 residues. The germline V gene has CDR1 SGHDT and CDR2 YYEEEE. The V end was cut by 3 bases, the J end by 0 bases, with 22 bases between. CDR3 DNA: TGTGCCAGCAGCTCCTCTGGTGGGCTAGTCCCCGGCTCCTACAATGAGCAGTTCTTC. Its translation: CASSSSGGLVPGSYNEQFF.

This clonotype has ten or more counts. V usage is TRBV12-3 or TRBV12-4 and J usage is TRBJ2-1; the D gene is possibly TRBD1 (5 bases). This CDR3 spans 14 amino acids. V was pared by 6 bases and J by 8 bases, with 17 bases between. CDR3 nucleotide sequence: TGTGCCAGCAGGTCCGCATCAGGGAACGATGAGCAGTTCTTC. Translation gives CASRSASGNDEQFF.

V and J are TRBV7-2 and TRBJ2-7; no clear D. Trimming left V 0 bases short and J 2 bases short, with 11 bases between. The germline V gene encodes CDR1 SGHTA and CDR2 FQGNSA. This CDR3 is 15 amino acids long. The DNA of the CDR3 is TGTGCCAGCAGCTTAGCCGGACGTGGGGCCTACGAGCAGTACTTC. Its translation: CASSLAGRGAYEQYF.

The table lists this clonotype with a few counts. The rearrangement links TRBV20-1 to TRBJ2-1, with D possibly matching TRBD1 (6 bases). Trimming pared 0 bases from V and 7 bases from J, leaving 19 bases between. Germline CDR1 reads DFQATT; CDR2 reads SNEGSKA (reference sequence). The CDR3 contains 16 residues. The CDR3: CSARDGGRGPGNEQFF. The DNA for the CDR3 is TGCAGTGCTAGAGATGGGGGCAGGGGTCCAGGGAATGAGCAGTTCTTC.

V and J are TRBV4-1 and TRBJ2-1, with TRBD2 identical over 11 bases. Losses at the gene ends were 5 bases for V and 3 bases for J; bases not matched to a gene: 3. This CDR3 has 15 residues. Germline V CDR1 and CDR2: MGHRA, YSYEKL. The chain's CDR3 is CASSKGLADYNEQFF. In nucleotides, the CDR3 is TGCGCCAGCAGCAAGGGACTAGCGGACTACAATGAGCAGTTCTTC.

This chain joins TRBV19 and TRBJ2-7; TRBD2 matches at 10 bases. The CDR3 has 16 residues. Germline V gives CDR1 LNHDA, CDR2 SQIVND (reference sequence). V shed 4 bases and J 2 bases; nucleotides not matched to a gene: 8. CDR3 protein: CASSTSGRARPYEQYF. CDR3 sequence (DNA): TGTGCCAGTAGTACCAGCGGGAGGGCCAGACCCTACGAGCAGTACTTC. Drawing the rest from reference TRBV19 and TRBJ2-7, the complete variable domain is DGGITQSPKYLFRKEGQNVTLSCEQNLNHDAMYWYRQDPGQGLRLIYYSQIVNDFQKGDIAEGYSVSREKKESFPLTVTSAQKNPTAFYLCASSTSGRARPYEQYFGPGTRLTVT.

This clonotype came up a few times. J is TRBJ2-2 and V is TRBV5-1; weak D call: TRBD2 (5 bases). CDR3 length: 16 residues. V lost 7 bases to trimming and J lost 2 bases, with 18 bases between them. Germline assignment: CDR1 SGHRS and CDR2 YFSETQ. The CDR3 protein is CASRALYRENTGELFF. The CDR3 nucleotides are TGCGCCAGCCGGGCCCTTTATCGGGAAAACACCGGGGAGCTGTTTTTT.

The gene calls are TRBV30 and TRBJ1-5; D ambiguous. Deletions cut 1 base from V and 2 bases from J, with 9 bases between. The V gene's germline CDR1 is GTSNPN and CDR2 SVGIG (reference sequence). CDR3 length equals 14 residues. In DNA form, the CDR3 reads TGTGCCTGGAGTGATGGAGCGGGCAATCAGCCCCAGCATTTT. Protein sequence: CAWSDGAGNQPQHF.

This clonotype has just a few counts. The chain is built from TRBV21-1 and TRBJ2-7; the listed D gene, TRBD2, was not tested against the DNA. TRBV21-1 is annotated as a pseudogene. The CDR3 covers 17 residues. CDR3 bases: TGTGCCAGCAGCAAAGAGGAGGAAACAACCAGCTCCTACGAGCAGTACTTC. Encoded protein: CASSKEEETTSSYEQYF.

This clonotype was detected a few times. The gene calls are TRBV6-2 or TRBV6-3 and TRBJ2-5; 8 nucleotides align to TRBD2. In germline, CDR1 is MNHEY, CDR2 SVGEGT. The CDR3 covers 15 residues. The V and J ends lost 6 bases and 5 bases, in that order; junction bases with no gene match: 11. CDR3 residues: CASRTLGTRGETQYF. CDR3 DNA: TGTGCCAGCAGGACCCTTGGGACTAGGGGTGAGACCCAGTACTTC.

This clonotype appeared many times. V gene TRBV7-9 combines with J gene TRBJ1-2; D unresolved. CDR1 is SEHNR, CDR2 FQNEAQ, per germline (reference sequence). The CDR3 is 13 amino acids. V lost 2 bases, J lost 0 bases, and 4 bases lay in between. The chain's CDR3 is CASSLPANYGYTF. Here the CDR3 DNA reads TGTGCCAGCAGCTTACCCGCTAACTATGGCTACACCTTC.

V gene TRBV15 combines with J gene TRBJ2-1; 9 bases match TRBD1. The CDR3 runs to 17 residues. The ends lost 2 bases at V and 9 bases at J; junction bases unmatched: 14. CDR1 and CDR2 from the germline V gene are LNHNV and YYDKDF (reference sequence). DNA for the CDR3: TGTGCCACCAGCAGACCTAGTATGGGACAGGGATTTGGTGAGCAGTTCTTC. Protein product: CATSRPSMGQGFGEQFF.

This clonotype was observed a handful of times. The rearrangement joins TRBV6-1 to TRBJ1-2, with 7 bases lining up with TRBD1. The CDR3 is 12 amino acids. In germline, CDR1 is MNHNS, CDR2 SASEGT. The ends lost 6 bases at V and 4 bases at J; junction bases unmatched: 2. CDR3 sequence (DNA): TGTGCCAGCAGGGGGGACAGCTATGGCTACACCTTC. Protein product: CASRGDSYGYTF.

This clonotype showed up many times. The DNA for the CDR3 is TGCGCCAGCAGCTTGCGGGGGGACTATGGCTACACCTTC. Residues: CASSLRGDYGYTF. The chain combines TRBV5-1 with TRBJ1-2; D perhaps matches TRBD1 (5 bases). Trimming left V 1 base short and J 3 bases short, with 7 bases between. Germline CDR1 SGHRS, CDR2 YFSETQ. The CDR3 has 13 residues.

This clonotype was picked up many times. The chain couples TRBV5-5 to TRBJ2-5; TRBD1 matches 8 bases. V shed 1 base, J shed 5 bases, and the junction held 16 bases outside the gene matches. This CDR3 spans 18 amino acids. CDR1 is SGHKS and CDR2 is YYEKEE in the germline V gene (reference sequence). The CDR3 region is CASSLFVSGTGEEETQYF. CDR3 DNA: TGTGCCAGCAGCTTGTTCGTTTCCGGGACAGGAGAGGAGGAGACCCAGTACTTC.

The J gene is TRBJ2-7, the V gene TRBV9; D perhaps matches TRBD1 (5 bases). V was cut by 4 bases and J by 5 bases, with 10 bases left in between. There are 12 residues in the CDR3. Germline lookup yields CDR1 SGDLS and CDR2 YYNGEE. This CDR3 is CASSLLGDEQYF. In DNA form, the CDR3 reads TGTGCCAGCAGCCTGCTAGGGGACGAGCAGTACTTC.

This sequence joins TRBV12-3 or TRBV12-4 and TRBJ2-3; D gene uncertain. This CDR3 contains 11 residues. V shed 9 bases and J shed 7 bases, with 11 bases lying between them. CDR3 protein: CARTKGNTQYF. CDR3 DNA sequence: TGTGCCAGAACAAAGGGAAATACGCAGTATTTT.

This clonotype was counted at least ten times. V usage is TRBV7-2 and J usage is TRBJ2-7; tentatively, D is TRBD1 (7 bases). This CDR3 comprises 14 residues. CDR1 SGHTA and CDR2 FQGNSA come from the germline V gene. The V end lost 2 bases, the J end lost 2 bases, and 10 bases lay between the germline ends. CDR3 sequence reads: CASSLQGGPYEQYF. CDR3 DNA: TGTGCCAGCAGCTTACAGGGGGGCCCCTACGAGCAGTACTTC.

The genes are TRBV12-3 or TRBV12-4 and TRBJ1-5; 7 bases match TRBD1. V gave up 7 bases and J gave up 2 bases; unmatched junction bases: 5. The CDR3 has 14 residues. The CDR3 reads CASNPGTGNQPQHF. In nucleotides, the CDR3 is TGTGCCAGCAACCCCGGGACAGGCAATCAGCCCCAGCATTTT.

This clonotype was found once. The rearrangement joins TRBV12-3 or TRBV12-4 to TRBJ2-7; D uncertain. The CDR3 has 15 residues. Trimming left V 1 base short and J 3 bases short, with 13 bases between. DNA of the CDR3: TGTGCCAGCAGTTTAGGGGATGGATCCTTCTACGAGCAGTACTTC. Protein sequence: CASSLGDGSFYEQYF.

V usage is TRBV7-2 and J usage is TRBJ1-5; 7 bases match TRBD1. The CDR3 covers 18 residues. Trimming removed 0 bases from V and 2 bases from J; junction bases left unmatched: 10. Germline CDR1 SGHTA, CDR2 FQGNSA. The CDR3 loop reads CASSLAWDSQIGNQPQHF. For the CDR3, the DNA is TGTGCCAGCAGCTTAGCGTGGGACAGCCAAATTGGCAATCAGCCCCAGCATTTT. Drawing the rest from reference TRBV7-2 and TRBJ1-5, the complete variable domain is GAGVSQSPSNKVTEKGKDVELRCDPISGHTALYWYRQSLGQGLEFLIYFQGNSAPDKSGLPSDRFSAERTGGSVSTLTIQRTQQEDSAVYLCASSLAWDSQIGNQPQHFGDGTRLSIL.

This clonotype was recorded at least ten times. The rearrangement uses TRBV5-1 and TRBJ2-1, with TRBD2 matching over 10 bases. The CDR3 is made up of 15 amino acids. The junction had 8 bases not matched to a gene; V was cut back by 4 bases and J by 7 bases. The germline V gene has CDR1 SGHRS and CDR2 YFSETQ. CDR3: CASSHLAGDNNEQFF. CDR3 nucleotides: TGCGCCAGCAGCCATCTAGCGGGAGACAATAATGAGCAGTTCTTC.

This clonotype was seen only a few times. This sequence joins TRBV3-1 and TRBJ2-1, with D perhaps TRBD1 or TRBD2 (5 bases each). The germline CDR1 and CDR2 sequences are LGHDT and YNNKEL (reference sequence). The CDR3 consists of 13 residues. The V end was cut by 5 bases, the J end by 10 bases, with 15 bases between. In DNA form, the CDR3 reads TGTGCCAGCAGCAGACCCGGGGCCACGGAGCAGTTCTTC. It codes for CASSRPGATEQFF.